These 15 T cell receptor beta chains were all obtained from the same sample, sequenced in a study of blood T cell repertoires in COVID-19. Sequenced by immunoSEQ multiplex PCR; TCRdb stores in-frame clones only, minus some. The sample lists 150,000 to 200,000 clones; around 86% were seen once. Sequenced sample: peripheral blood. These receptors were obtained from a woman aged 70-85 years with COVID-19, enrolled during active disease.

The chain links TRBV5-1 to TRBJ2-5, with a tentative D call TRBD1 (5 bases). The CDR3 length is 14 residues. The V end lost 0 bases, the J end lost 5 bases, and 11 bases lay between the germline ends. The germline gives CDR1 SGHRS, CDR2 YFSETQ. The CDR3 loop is CASSLGQGGETQYF. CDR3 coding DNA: TGCGCCAGCAGCTTGGGGCAGGGTGGCGAGACCCAGTACTTC.

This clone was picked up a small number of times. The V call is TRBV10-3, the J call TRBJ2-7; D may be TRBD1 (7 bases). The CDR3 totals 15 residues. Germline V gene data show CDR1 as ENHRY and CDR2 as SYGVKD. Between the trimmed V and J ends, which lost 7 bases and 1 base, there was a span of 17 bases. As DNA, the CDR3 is TGTGCCATCACCAGGGGGGAAAAGTCTTCCTACGAGCAGTACTTC. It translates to CAITRGEKSSYEQYF.

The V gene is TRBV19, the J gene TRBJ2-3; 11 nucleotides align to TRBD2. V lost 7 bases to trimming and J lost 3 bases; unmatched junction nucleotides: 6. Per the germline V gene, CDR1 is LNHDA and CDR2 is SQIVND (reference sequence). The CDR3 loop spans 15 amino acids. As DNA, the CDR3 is TGTGCCAGTACGCTACTAGCGGGAGCGACAGATACGCAGTATTTT. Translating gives CASTLLAGATDTQYF.

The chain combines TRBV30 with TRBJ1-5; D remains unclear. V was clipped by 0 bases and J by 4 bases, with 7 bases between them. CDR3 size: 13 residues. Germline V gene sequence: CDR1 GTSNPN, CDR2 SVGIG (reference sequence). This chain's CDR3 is CAWSVSGNQPQHF. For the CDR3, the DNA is TGTGCCTGGAGTGTATCGGGAAATCAGCCCCAGCATTTT.

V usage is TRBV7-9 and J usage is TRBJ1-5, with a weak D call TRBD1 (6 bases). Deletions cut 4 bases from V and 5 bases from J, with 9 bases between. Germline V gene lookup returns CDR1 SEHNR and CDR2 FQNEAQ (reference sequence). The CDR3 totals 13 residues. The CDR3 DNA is TGTGCCAGCAGCTCGGGGGGCGATCAGCCCCAGCATTTT. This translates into CASSSGGDQPQHF.

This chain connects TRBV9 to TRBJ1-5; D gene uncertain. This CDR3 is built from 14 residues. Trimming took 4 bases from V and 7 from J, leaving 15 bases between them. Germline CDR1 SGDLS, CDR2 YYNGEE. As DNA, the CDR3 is TGTGCCAGCAGCACGGACTCTACGGGCCAGCCCCAGCATTTT. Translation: CASSTDSTGQPQHF.

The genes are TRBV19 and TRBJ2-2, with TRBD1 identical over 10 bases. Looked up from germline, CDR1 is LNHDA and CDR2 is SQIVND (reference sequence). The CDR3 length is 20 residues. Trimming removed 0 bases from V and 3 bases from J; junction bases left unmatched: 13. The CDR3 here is CASSIETPGGTGAHTGELFF. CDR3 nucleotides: TGTGCCAGTAGTATAGAAACGCCCGGGGGGACAGGGGCCCACACCGGGGAGCTGTTTTTT.

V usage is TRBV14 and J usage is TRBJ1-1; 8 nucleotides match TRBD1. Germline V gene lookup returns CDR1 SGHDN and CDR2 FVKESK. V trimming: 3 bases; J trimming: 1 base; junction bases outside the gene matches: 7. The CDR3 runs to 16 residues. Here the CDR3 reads CASSHSTGTGNTEAFF. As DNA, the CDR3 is TGTGCCAGCAGCCACTCTACCGGGACAGGGAACACTGAAGCTTTCTTT.

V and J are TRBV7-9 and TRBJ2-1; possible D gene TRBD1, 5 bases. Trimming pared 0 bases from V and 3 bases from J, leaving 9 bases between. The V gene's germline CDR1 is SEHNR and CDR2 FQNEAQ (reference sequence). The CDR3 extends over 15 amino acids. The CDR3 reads CASSLAKGNYNEQFF. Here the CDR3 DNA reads TGTGCCAGCAGCTTAGCTAAGGGGAACTACAATGAGCAGTTCTTC.

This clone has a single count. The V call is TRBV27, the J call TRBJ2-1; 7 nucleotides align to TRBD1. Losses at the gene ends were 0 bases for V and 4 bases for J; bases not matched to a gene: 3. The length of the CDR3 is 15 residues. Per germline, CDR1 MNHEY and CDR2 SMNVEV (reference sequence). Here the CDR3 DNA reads TGTGCCAGCAGTTTATCGTGGACAGGATACAATGAGCAGTTCTTC. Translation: CASSLSWTGYNEQFF.

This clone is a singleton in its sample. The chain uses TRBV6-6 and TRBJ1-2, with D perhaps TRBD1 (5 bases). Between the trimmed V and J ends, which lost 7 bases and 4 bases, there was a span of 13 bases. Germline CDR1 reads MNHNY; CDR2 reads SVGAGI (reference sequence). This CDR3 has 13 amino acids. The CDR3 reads CASTLPGGYGYTF. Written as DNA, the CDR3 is TGTGCCAGCACCCTACCCGGGGGCTATGGCTACACCTTC.

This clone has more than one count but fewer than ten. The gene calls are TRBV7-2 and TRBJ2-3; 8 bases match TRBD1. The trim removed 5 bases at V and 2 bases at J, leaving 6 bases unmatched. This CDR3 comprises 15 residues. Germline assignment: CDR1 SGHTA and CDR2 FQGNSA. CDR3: CASSPDRATTDTQYF. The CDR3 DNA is TGTGCCAGCAGCCCGGACAGGGCTACCACAGATACGCAGTATTTT. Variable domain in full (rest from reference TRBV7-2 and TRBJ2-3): GAGVSQSPSNKVTEKGKDVELRCDPISGHTALYWYRQSLGQGLEFLIYFQGNSAPDKSGLPSDRFSAERTGGSVSTLTIQRTQQEDSAVYLCASSPDRATTDTQYFGPGTRLTVL.

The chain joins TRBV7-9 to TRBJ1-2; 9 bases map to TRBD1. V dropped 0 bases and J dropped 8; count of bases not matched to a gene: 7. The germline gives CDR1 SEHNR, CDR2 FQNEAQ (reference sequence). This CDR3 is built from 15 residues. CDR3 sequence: CASSLAETGGRGYTF. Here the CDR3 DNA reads TGTGCCAGCAGCTTAGCGGAGACAGGGGGAAGAGGCTACACCTTC.

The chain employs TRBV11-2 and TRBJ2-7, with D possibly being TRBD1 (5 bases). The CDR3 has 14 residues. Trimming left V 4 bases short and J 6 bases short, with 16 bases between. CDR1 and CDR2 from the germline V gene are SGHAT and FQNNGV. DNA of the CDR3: TGTGCCAGCAGCTCTACCTGGACAAACGGCGAGCAGTACTTC. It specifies CASSSTWTNGEQYF.

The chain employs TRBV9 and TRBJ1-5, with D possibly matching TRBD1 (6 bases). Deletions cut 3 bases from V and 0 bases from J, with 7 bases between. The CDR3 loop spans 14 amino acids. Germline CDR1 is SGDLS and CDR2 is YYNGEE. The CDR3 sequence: CASSGTDSNQPQHF. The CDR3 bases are TGTGCCAGCAGCGGGACAGATAGCAATCAGCCCCAGCATTTT.